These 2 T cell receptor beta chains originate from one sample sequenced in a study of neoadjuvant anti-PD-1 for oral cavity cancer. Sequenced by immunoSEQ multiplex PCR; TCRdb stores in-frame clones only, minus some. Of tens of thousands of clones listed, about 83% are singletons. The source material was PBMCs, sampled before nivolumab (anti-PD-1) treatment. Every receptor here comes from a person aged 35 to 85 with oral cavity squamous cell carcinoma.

The chain's CDR3 is CASSRQSYEQYF. The CDR3 nucleotides read TGTGCCAGCAGTCGACAGTCCTACGAGCAGTACTTC. The chain combines TRBV5-4 with TRBJ2-7; weak D call: TRBD1 (5 bases). This CDR3 is 12 amino acids long. The V end lost 5 bases, the J end lost 1 base, and 7 bases lay between the germline ends. CDR1 is SGHNT and CDR2 is YYREEE in the germline V gene (reference sequence). Complete variable domain (other parts from reference TRBV5-4 and TRBJ2-7): ETGVTQSPTHLIKTRGQQVTLRCSSQSGHNTVSWYQQALGQGPQFIFQYYREEENGRGNFPPRFSGLQFPNYSSELNVNALELDDSALYLCASSRQSYEQYFGPGTRLTVT.

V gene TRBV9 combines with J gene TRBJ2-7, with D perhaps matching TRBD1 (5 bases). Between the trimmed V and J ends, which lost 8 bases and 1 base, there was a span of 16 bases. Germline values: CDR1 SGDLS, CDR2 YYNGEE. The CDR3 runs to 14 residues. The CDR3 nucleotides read TGTGCCAGTTCCACCCAGACAGATTCCTACGAGCAGTACTTC. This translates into CASSTQTDSYEQYF.